This T cell receptor beta chain is drawn from a study of T cell repertoires in cytomegalovirus infection. This clonotype was observed many times. V shed 5 bases and J shed 6 bases, with 20 bases lying between them. Germline assignment: CDR1 MNHEY and CDR2 SMNVEV (reference sequence). This CDR3 contains 16 residues. TCRdb itself ran the reads through MiXCR, one entry per CDR3 protein. The sample records roughly 230,000 distinct CDR3 sequences, 10% to 15% being singletons. This chain links TRBV27 with TRBJ2-1, with D perhaps assigned TRBD1 or TRBD2 (5 bases each). The clonotype was recovered from a human donor in good health (CMV status not recorded). Some clones in this sample may be carry-over from other donors' samples. The source material was PBMCs. The DNA for the CDR3 is TGTGCCAGCAGTGTTACCGGGACCCTCGCGGGCAATGAGCAGTTCTTC. This sequence encodes CASSVTGTLAGNEQFF.